The 8 T cell receptor beta chains reported below all come from one sample, sequenced in a study of PD-1 blockade in classical Hodgkin lymphoma (dated by TCRdb to the early 2020s). The method was the immunoSEQ multiplex PCR assay. TCRdb retrieved this table from immuneACCESS and kept in-frame rearrangements only. Not all clones are present; in checked studies, unresolved V genes account for under half, and no reason is known for the remainder. In all, the sample holds roughly 10,000 clones, and 60% to 85% of those were seen once. The ten largest clones add up to around 25% of the sample. The time point label of this sample denotes: cycle 1 day 1 (C1D1), immediately before nivolumab initiation. Relapse after autologous stem cell transplantation had occurred in all trial patients, and cohorts A, B and C were distinguished by prior brentuximab vedotin exposure. The sequencing here drew on peripheral blood mononuclear cells (PBMCs), taken at baseline. All receptors come from a human donor with classical Hodgkin lymphoma.

The chain carries TRBV6-1 and TRBJ1-5; D ambiguous. V shed 2 bases and J shed 5 bases, with 13 bases lying between them. Per the germline V gene, CDR1 is MNHNS and CDR2 is SASEGT. This CDR3 comprises 15 residues. The CDR3 here is CASSELVSGDQPQHF. DNA of the CDR3: TGTGCCAGCAGTGAACTGGTCAGCGGGGATCAGCCCCAGCATTTT.

The V call is TRBV6-6, the J call TRBJ1-2; 10 bases align to TRBD1. The CDR3 loop spans 16 amino acids. J was trimmed by 2 bases and V by 0 bases; bases with no gene match: 3. Germline V gives CDR1 MNHNY, CDR2 SVGAGI (reference sequence). CDR3 in amino acids: CASSYSPGQGNYGYTF. The CDR3 DNA is TGTGCCAGCAGTTACTCGCCGGGACAGGGGAACTATGGCTACACCTTC.

This clone has only a few counts. This chain links TRBV20-1 with TRBJ2-1; D is unresolved. The V end lost 4 bases, the J end lost 4 bases, and 5 bases lay between the germline ends. The CDR3 length is 11 residues. Germline CDR1 is DFQATT and CDR2 is SNEGSKA (reference sequence). The CDR3 DNA sequence: TGCAGTGCTACCGATTACAATGAGCAGTTCTTC. It is translated as CSATDYNEQFF.

The V and J genes are TRBV5-1 and TRBJ2-7; TRBD1 matches at 9 bases. CDR1 SGHRS and CDR2 YFSETQ come from the germline V gene. The CDR3 runs 15 residues. The J segment lost 4 bases and the V segment lost 4 bases, leaving 9 bases of the junction unmatched. This CDR3 reads CASSRETGGWYEQYF. The CDR3 DNA is TGCGCCAGCAGCCGCGAGACAGGGGGTTGGTACGAGCAGTACTTC.

The V and J genes are TRBV25-1 and TRBJ2-1; 9 nucleotides match TRBD2. Germline trimming cut 1 base from V and 9 bases from J; bases unmatched to any gene: 10. The germline V gene has CDR1 MGHDK and CDR2 SYGVNS. The CDR3 covers 16 residues. CDR3 loop: CASSESSPSGKSEQFF. CDR3 bases: TGTGCCAGCAGTGAATCTTCCCCTAGCGGGAAGAGTGAGCAGTTCTTC. The full variable domain, with the rest looked up from reference TRBV25-1 and TRBJ2-1, is EADIYQTPRYLVIGTGKKITLECSQTMGHDKMYWYQQDPGMELHLIHYSYGVNSTEKGDLSSESTVSRIRTEHFPLTLESARPSHTSQYLCASSESSPSGKSEQFFGPGTRLTVL.

This sequence joins TRBV19 and TRBJ2-1; D uncertain. This CDR3 is 15 amino acids long. Germline V gene sequence: CDR1 LNHDA, CDR2 SQIVND (reference sequence). V lost 6 bases and J 6 bases, leaving 18 bases between the germline ends. The CDR3 bases are TGTGCCAGTAGCGAATGGGTGGGGTCGACCAATGAGCAGTTCTTC. Encoded protein: CASSEWVGSTNEQFF.

Within the sample, this clone is medium-sized. The V and J genes are TRBV25-1 and TRBJ1-4; D unresolved. Germline V lookup: CDR1 MGHDK, CDR2 SYGVNS. The CDR3 contains 15 residues. V shed 3 bases and J shed 4 bases, with 12 bases lying between them. This CDR3 reads CASSDLRRGNEKLFF. In DNA, the CDR3 is TGTGCCAGCAGTGACCTCAGGCGTGGTAATGAAAAACTGTTTTTT.

The chain links TRBV6-5 to TRBJ1-5, with unresolved D. The germline gives CDR1 MNHEY, CDR2 SVGAGI. V lost 6 bases, J lost 7 bases, and 13 bases lay in between. The CDR3 totals 13 residues. CDR3 bases: TGTGCCAGCAGCTCGGACTCTGAGCAGCCCCAGCATTTT. Translated, it gives CASSSDSEQPQHF.